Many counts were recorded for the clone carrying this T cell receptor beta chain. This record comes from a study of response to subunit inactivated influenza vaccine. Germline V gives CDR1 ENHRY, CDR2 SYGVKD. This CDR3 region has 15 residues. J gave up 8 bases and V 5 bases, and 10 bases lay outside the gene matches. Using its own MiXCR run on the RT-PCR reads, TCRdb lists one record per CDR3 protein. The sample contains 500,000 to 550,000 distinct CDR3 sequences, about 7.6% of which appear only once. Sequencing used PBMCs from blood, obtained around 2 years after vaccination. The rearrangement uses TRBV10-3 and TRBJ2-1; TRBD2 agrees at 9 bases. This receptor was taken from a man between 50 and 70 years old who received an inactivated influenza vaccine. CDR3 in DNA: TGTGCCATCAGTAAGACTAGCGGAGGCCCCCATGAGCAGTTCTTC. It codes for CAISKTSGGPHEQFF.